Each of the 27 T cell receptor beta chains below was sequenced from the same sample in a study of cytomegalovirus exposure and HLA in healthy donors. It was with 60 Vbeta and 13 Jbeta primers that the PCR ran. TCRdb's table, derived via immunoSEQ multiplex PCR, lists solely in-frame clones and lacks some. The sample carries about 260,000 clones, 80% to 90% recorded once. The sequencing sample was made of PBMCs. The receptors originated from a woman aged 40 to 50 in good health and CMV-seropositive.

V is TRBV5-1 and J is TRBJ2-2; the match to TRBD2 covers 11 bases. Germline values: CDR1 SGHRS, CDR2 YFSETQ. With V trimmed by 7 bases and J by 4 bases, 12 bases remained unmatched. The CDR3 spans 17 residues. The CDR3 region is CASQKPGLAGTTGELFF. CDR3 sequence (DNA): TGCGCCAGCCAAAAGCCAGGACTAGCGGGTACCACCGGGGAGCTGTTTTTT.

The CDR3, as DNA: TGTGCCAGCAGCGCGGGACAGGGCCGGGATTACGAGCAGTACTTC. Translating gives CASSAGQGRDYEQYF. This chain uses TRBV7-9 with TRBJ2-7, with 9 bases that match TRBD1. The V segment lost 5 bases and the J segment 4 bases; nucleotides outside the gene matches: 9. Germline V gene sequence: CDR1 SEHNR, CDR2 FQNEAQ (reference sequence). This CDR3 has 15 residues.

V and J are TRBV4-3 and TRBJ2-1, with 11 bases fitting TRBD2. The CDR3 covers 17 residues. The V gene's germline CDR1 is LGHNA and CDR2 YSLEER. Trimming took 2 bases from V and 7 from J; bases not matched to a gene: 10. CDR3 in amino acids: CASSQWIGLAGGNEQFF. The CDR3 DNA sequence: TGCGCCAGCAGCCAATGGATCGGCCTAGCGGGAGGAAATGAGCAGTTCTTC.

The gene calls are TRBV30 and TRBJ2-7, with TRBD2 matching 12 bases. J gave up 4 bases and V 0 bases, and 1 base lay outside the gene matches. CDR1 and CDR2 (germline): GTSNPN, SVGIG (reference sequence). The CDR3 covers 14 residues. CDR3 coding DNA: TGTGCCTGGAGTGTCACTAGCGGGAGGTACGAGCAGTACTTC. This translates into CAWSVTSGRYEQYF.

The genes are TRBV30 and TRBJ2-7; 9 bases map to TRBD1. CDR1 GTSNPN and CDR2 SVGIG come from the germline V gene (reference sequence). The CDR3 has 13 amino acids. Losses at the gene ends were 5 bases for V and 4 bases for J; bases not matched to a gene: 6. The CDR3 region has the DNA TGTGCCTGGGGCCGGGACAGGGTGTACGAGCAGTACTTC. Translated: CAWGRDRVYEQYF.

This clone was observed a few times. The genes are TRBV12-5 and TRBJ2-1; 12 bases are a match to TRBD1. This CDR3 has 18 residues. After removal of 1 base from V and 9 bases from J, the junction contained 13 bases not matched to a gene. CDR1 LGHNT and CDR2 FRNRAP come from the germline V gene. CDR3 protein: CASGLDLVRGQGASEQFF. The DNA for the CDR3 is TGTGCTAGTGGTTTGGACCTCGTCCGGGGACAGGGGGCTAGTGAGCAGTTCTTC.

The table lists this clone with a count of one. This rearrangement joins TRBV7-2 to TRBJ2-5, with 7 bases aligning to TRBD2. The CDR3 length is 15 residues. The V gene's germline CDR1 is SGHTA and CDR2 FQGNSA. Trimming cost V 2 bases and J 5 bases; bases outside gene matches: 8. The DNA of the CDR3 is TGTGCCAGCAGCTTAATAGCCGGGGGGACGGAGACCCAGTACTTC. Translated: CASSLIAGGTETQYF.

The chain joins TRBV4-3 to TRBJ2-2; 8 bases match TRBD2. The junction had 19 bases not matched to a gene; V was cut back by 0 bases and J by 4 bases. The V gene's germline CDR1 is LGHNA and CDR2 YSLEER. The CDR3 spans 21 residues. The CDR3 DNA sequence: TGCGCCAGCAGCCAAGAGTGGAAAGCGGGAGTAAAACGCCGAGGCACCGGGGAGCTGTTTTTT. Translated, it gives CASSQEWKAGVKRRGTGELFF.

The V gene is TRBV5-1, the J gene TRBJ2-1; 10 bases agree with TRBD2. The CDR3 loop spans 15 amino acids. Per germline, CDR1 SGHRS and CDR2 YFSETQ. V was pared by 3 bases and J by 6 bases, with 6 bases of the junction left unmatched. The CDR3 protein is CASSSGLADPNEQFF. The CDR3 bases are TGCGCCAGCAGCTCCGGACTAGCGGATCCCAATGAGCAGTTCTTC.

This clone was counted a single time. The rearrangement joins TRBV19 to TRBJ1-1; 7 bases agree with TRBD1. The germline V gene has CDR1 LNHDA and CDR2 SQIVND (reference sequence). This CDR3 spans 16 amino acids. The J segment lost 6 bases and the V segment lost 6 bases, leaving 16 bases of the junction unmatched. The CDR3 here is CASRSQTLGQGAEAFF. In DNA form, the CDR3 reads TGTGCCAGTAGGAGTCAAACCTTAGGGCAGGGGGCTGAAGCTTTCTTT. The full variable domain, in which reference TRBV19 and TRBJ1-1 provide the parts outside the CDR3, is DGGITQSPKYLFRKEGQNVTLSCEQNLNHDAMYWYRQDPGQGLRLIYYSQIVNDFQKGDIAEGYSVSREKKESFPLTVTSAQKNPTAFYLCASRSQTLGQGAEAFFGQGTRLTVV.

The chain has TRBV28 and TRBJ1-2; a weak D match, TRBD1 (5 bases). The germline gives CDR1 MDHEN, CDR2 SYDVKM. This CDR3 has 14 residues. With 3 bases removed from V and 3 bases from J, the gap between germline ends came to 11 bases. CDR3 amino acids: CASSFGSGDYGYTF. The DNA for the CDR3 is TGTGCCAGCAGTTTTGGGTCGGGGGACTATGGCTACACCTTC.

The chain uses TRBV27 and TRBJ2-6, with unresolved D. V lost 3 bases, J lost 0 bases, and 6 bases lay in between. This CDR3 is 15 amino acids long. Germline V gives CDR1 MNHEY, CDR2 SMNVEV (reference sequence). The CDR3 here is CASSFLSSGANVLTF. CDR3 DNA sequence: TGTGCCAGCAGTTTTTTATCCTCTGGGGCCAACGTCCTGACTTTC. The full variable domain, in which reference TRBV27 and TRBJ2-6 provide the parts outside the CDR3, is EAQVTQNPRYLITVTGKKLTVTCSQNMNHEYMSWYRQDPGLGLRQIYYSMNVEVTDKGDVPEGYKVSRKEKRNFPLILESPSPNQTSLYFCASSFLSSGANVLTFGAGSRLTVL.

This clone was recorded only once. The V call is TRBV6-5, the J call TRBJ2-7; TRBD1 aligns across 10 bases. The CDR3 runs to 14 residues. Looked up from germline, CDR1 is MNHEY and CDR2 is SVGAGI. J lost 4 bases, V lost 8 bases, and 8 bases had no gene match. CDR3 in amino acids: CASSSGTGEYEQYF. Here the CDR3 DNA reads TGTGCCAGCTCATCCGGGACAGGGGAATACGAGCAGTACTTC.

The chain joins TRBV18 to TRBJ2-7, with D possibly matching TRBD2 (6 bases). The CDR3 is 15 residues long. The V end was cut by 3 bases, the J end by 2 bases, with 14 bases between. Germline assignment: CDR1 KGHSH and CDR2 LQKENI. DNA of the CDR3: TGTGCCAGCTCACCCTGGGACTCCCCACCCTACGAGCAGTACTTC. Encoded protein: CASSPWDSPPYEQYF.

Note on this clone: An end of the junction differs from the germline gene, which may be a read error. This chain uses TRBV4-3 with TRBJ2-6, with D possibly being TRBD1 (5 bases). Germline assignment: CDR1 LGHNA and CDR2 YSLEER. This CDR3 comprises 16 residues. The CDR3 coding sequence is TGCGCCAGCAGCCAAGAGGACAACTCTGGGGCCAACGGCCTGACTTTC. Translation: CASSQEDNSGANGLTF.

This chain links TRBV27 with TRBJ2-1; TRBD2 matches at 10 bases. Germline values: CDR1 MNHEY, CDR2 SMNVEV (reference sequence). V trimming: 6 bases; J trimming: 7 bases; junction bases outside the gene matches: 6. The CDR3 is 14 amino acids. The CDR3 is CASRPSGRANEQFF. DNA for the CDR3: TGTGCCAGCAGGCCTAGCGGGAGAGCGAATGAGCAGTTCTTC.

This rearrangement joins TRBV28 to TRBJ2-4; D is possibly TRBD1 (5 bases). Germline values: CDR1 MDHEN, CDR2 SYDVKM. This CDR3 is 16 amino acids long. V was clipped by 5 bases and J by 8 bases, with 22 bases between them. The CDR3 DNA reads TGTGCCAGCAGTCCCCAGGGTACCATTGGGCTAGACATTCAGTACTTC. This sequence encodes CASSPQGTIGLDIQYF.

The chain has TRBV5-1 and TRBJ1-1; 10 nucleotides match TRBD1. V trimming: 4 bases; J trimming: 1 base; junction bases outside the gene matches: 4. The length of the CDR3 is 15 residues. Germline V gene data show CDR1 as SGHRS and CDR2 as YFSETQ. As DNA, the CDR3 is TGCGCCAGCAGCGTCCGGGACAGGGGGAACACTGAAGCTTTCTTT. Its translation: CASSVRDRGNTEAFF.

This chain uses TRBV19 with TRBJ2-5, with 8 nucleotides matching TRBD2. The DNA matches TRBJ2-7 better at its end, which makes the J call doubtful. Germline CDR1 reads LNHDA; CDR2 reads SQIVND (reference sequence). The CDR3 is 14 amino acids. The CDR3: CASSTGGVSYEQYF. The DNA of the CDR3 is TGTGCCAGTAGTACGGGAGGGGTGTCCTACGAGCAGTACTTC.

This clone has more than one count but fewer than ten. The rearrangement links TRBV19 to TRBJ1-2; D uncertain. The ends were cut back, 3 bases at V and 4 bases at J, with 18 bases in the middle. This CDR3 comprises 16 residues. The V gene's germline CDR1 is LNHDA and CDR2 SQIVND (reference sequence). The chain's CDR3 is CASSIPAAQRGYGYTF. The CDR3 nucleotides are TGTGCCAGTAGTATCCCGGCAGCACAACGAGGCTATGGCTACACCTTC.

The chain couples TRBV7-9 to TRBJ1-4; no clear D. With 7 bases removed from V and 2 bases from J, the gap between germline ends came to 11 bases. This CDR3 has 14 residues. Germline CDR1 SEHNR, CDR2 FQNEAQ (reference sequence). The CDR3 sequence: CASTRGRTNEKLFF. CDR3 DNA: TGTGCCAGCACCCGAGGGAGGACTAATGAAAAACTGTTTTTT.

This sequence joins TRBV29-1 and TRBJ2-7; 12 nucleotides match TRBD2. Per the germline V gene, CDR1 is SQVTM and CDR2 is ANQGSEA. CDR3 length: 13 residues. V trimming: 6 bases; J trimming: 3 bases; junction bases outside the gene matches: 3. The CDR3 DNA sequence: TGCAGCGTAGGACTAGCGGGATACTACGAGCAGTACTTC. Translation: CSVGLAGYYEQYF.

This chain links TRBV7-9 with TRBJ2-1; the D gene is possibly TRBD2 (6 bases). V shed 8 bases and J shed 7 bases, with 21 bases lying between them. Per the germline V gene, CDR1 is SEHNR and CDR2 is FQNEAQ (reference sequence). There are 15 residues in the CDR3. As DNA, the CDR3 is TGTGCCAGCCGTTCCCCGGGACTGGGGATAAATGAGCAGTTCTTC. This translates into CASRSPGLGINEQFF.

CDR3 bases: TGTGCCAGCAGTTACCCGGACAGGGTCACTGAAGCTTTCTTT. Translated, it gives CASSYPDRVTEAFF. The J gene is TRBJ1-1, the V gene TRBV6-5, with 8 bases fitting TRBD1. This CDR3 region has 14 residues. Germline V gives CDR1 MNHEY, CDR2 SVGAGI. V lost 2 bases and J lost 4; bases outside the gene matches: 3.

This clone was seen a handful of times. The CDR3 reads CASSLGSGTSGSYEQYF. The CDR3 DNA reads as TGTGCCAGCAGCTTAGGCTCCGGGACTAGCGGCTCCTACGAGCAGTACTTC. This chain uses TRBV7-2 with TRBJ2-7; TRBD2 matches 11 bases. The CDR3 has 17 amino acids. V lost 1 base, J lost 0 bases, and 5 bases stayed unmatched. Germline V gives CDR1 SGHTA, CDR2 FQGNSA.

With regard to this clone: The sample holds other DNA sequences that translate to the same CDR3. This chain joins TRBV11-3 and TRBJ2-5; the D gene is possibly TRBD1 (6 bases). Germline V gives CDR1 SGHNT, CDR2 YENEEA. The CDR3 has 13 residues. Trimming pared 5 bases from V and 3 bases from J, leaving 10 bases between. The CDR3: CASSPGQKETQYF. The DNA of the CDR3 is TGTGCCAGCAGCCCCGGACAGAAAGAGACCCAGTACTTC.

This clone appeared once. The chain is built from TRBV13 and TRBJ1-5; D ambiguous. Deletions cut 4 bases from V and 4 bases from J, with 11 bases between. Per germline, CDR1 PRHDT and CDR2 FYEKMQ (reference sequence). CDR3 size: 14 residues. CDR3 sequence: CASSSGGPNQPQHF. CDR3 nucleotides: TGTGCCAGCAGCTCGGGCGGGCCAAATCAGCCCCAGCATTTT.